This T cell receptor (beta chain) was sequenced for a study of esophageal squamous cell carcinoma under preoperative chemotherapy. Study information: Both tumor-infiltrating lymphocytes and peripheral blood T cells were profiled.

MiXCR, run by TCRdb on the PCR reads, gives a single entry per CDR3 protein. The sample yields roughly 15,000 distinct CDR3 sequences, approximately 57% seen once. Concerning this clonotype itself: The antigen is undetermined.

Time point reported: before preoperative PTX-NDP chemotherapy. Patients received paclitaxel-nedaplatin as preoperative chemotherapy before surgery. Trimming removed 2 bases at V and 0 bases at J, with 11 bases between. The CDR3 sequence is 16 residues long. From germline, CDR1 is MNHNS and CDR2 SASEGT. Study-wide findings and caveats: Paclitaxel-nedaplatin therapy caused immediate, substantial clonotype frequency changes. Peripheral T cells migrating into the tumor appeared to partly supply post-treatment tumor-infiltrating lymphocytes.

The clonotype was recovered from a human donor with esophageal squamous cell carcinoma. The donor label of this sample is uncertain. This material was obtained from a patient given preoperative chemotherapy. The rearrangement joins TRBV6-1 to TRBJ2-1; D remains unclear. Here the CDR3 reads CASSERQVSSYNEQFF. The DNA for the CDR3 is TGTGCCAGCAGTGAACGGCAGGTTAGCTCCTACAATGAGCAGTTCTTC.